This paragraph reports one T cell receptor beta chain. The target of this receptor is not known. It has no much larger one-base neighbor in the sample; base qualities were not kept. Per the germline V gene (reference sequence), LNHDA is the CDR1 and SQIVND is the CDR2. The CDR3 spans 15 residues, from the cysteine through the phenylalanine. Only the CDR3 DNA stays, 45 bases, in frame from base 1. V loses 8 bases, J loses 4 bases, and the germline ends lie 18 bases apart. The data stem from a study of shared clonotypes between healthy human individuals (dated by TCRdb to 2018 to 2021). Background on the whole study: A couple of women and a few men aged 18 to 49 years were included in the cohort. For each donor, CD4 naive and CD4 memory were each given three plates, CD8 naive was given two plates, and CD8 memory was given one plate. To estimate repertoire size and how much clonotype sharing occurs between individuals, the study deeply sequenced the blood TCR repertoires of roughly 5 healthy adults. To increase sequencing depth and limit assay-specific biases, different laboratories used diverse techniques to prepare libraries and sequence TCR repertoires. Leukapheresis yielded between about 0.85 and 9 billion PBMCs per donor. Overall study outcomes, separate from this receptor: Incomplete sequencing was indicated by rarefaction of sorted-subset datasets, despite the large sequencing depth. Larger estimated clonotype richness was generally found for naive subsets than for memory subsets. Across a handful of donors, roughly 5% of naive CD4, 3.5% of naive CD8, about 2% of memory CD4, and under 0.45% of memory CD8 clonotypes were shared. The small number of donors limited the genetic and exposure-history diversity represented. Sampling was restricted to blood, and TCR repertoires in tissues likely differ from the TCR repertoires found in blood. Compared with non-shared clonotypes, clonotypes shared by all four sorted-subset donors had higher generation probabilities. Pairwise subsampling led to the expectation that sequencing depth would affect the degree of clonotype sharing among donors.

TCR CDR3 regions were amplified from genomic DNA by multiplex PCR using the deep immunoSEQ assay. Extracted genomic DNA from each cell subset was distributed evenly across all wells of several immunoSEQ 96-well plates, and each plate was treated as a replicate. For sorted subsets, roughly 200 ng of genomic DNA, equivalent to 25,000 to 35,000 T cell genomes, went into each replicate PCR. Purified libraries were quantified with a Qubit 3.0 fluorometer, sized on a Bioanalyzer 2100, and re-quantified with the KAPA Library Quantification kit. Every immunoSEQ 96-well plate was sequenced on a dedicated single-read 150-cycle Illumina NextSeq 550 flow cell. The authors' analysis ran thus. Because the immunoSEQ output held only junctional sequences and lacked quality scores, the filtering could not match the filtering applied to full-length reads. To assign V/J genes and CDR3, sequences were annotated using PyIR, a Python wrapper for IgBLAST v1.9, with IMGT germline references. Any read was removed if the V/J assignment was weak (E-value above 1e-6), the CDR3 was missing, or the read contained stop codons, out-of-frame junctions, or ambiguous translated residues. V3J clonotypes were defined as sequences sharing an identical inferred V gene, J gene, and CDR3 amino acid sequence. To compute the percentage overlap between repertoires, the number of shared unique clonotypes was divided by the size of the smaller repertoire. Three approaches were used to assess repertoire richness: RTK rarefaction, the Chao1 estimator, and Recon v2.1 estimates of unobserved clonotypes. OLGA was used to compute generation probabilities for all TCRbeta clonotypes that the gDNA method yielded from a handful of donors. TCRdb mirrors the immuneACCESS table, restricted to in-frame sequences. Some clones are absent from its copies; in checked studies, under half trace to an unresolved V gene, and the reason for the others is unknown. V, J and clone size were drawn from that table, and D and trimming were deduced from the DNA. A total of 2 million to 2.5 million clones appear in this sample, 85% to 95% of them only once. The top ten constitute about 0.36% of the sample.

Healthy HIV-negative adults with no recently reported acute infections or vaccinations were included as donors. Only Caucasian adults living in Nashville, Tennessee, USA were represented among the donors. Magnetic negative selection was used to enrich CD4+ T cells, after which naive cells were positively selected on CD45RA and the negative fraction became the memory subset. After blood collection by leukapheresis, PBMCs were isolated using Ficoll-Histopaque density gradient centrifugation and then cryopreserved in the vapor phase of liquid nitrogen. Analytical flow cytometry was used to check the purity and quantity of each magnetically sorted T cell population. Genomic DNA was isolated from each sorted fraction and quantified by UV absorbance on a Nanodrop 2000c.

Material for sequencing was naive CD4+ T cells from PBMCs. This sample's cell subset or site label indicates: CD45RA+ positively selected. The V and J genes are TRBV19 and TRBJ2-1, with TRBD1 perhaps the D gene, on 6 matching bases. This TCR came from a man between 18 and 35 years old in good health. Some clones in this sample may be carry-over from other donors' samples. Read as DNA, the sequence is TGTGCCAGTCGCAGCAGGGGAAGAGGGTACAATGAGCAGTTCTTC. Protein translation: CASRSRGRGYNEQFF.